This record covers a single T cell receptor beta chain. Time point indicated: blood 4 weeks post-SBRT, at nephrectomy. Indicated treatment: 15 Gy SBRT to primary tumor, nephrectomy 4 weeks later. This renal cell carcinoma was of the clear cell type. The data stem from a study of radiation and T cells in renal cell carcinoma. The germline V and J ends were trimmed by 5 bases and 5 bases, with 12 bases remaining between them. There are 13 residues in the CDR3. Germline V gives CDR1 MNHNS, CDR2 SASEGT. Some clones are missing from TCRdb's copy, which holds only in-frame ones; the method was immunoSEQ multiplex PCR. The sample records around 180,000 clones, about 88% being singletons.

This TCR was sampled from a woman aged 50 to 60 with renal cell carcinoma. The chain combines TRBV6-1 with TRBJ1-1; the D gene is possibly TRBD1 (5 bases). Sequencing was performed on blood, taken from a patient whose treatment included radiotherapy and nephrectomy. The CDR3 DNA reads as TGTGCCAGCAGTCAGTTCCGGGGGACTGAAGCTTTCTTT. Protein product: CASSQFRGTEAFF.